This T cell receptor (beta chain) came from a study of T cell responses to AZD1222 COVID-19 vaccine. The V end lost 3 bases, the J end lost 2 bases, and 8 bases lay between the germline ends. Looked up from germline, CDR1 is LGHDT and CDR2 is YNNKEL (reference sequence). This CDR3 has 14 residues. Overall study results and limits: Among the donors, most were white British and more were female, and clonal diversity was possibly underestimated. Only 5 or 6 people who got AZD1222 tested seropositive at baseline.

With respect to this clone: Its specificity is unknown.

Produced via immunoSEQ multiplex PCR; TCRdb's table is partial and in-frame only. The sample lists around 200,000 clones, approximately 86% occurring once. The rearrangement joins TRBV3-1 (or the pseudogene TRBV3-2) to TRBJ2-1, with a weak D call TRBD1 (5 bases). Sequenced material: peripheral blood, taken on day 0 of AZD1222 vaccination. This receptor was obtained from an adult in good health. The CDR3 DNA reads as TGTGCCAGCAGCCAGGCCAGGGCCTACAATGAGCAGTTCTTC. This encodes CASSQARAYNEQFF.